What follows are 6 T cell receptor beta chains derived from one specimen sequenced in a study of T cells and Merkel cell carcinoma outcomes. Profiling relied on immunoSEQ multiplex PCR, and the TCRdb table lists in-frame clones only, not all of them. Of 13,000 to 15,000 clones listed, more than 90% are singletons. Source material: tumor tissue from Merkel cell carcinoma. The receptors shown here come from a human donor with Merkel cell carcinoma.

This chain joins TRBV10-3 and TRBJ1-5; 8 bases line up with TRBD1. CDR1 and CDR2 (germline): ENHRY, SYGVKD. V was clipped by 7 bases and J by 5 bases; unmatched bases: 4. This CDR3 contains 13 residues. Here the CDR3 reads CAITDRDYQPQHF. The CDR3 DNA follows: TGTGCCATCACGGACAGGGACTATCAGCCCCAGCATTTT.

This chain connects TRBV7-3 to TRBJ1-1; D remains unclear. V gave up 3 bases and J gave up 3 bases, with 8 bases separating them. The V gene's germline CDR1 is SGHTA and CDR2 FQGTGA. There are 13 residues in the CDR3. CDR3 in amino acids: CASSLFGDTEAFF. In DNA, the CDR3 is TGTGCCAGCAGCTTGTTTGGGGACACTGAAGCTTTCTTT.

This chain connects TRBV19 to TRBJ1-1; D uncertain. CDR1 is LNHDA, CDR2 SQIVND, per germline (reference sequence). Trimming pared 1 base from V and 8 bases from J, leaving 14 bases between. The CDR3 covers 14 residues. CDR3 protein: CASSIGPLVAEAFF. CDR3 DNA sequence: TGTGCCAGTAGTATAGGTCCGCTGGTAGCAGAAGCTTTCTTT.

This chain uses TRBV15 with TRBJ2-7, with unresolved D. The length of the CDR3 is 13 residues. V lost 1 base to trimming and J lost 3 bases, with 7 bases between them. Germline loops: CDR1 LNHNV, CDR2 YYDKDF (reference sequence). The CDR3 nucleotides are TGTGCCACCAGCAGAGGTCGGAGCTACGAGCAGTACTTC. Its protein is CATSRGRSYEQYF.

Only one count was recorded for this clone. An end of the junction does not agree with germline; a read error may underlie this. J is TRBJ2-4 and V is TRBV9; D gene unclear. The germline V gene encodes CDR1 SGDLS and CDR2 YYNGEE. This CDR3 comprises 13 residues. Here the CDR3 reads CANSVGNRDIQYF. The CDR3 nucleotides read TGTGCCAACAGCGTGGGGAATAGGGACATTCAGTACTTC. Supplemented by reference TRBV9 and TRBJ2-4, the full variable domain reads DSGVTQTPKHLITATGQRVTLRCSPRSGDLSVYWYQQSLDQGLQFLIQYYNGEERAKGNILERFSAQQFPDLHSELNLSSLELGDSALYFCANSVGNRDIQYFGAGTRLSVL.

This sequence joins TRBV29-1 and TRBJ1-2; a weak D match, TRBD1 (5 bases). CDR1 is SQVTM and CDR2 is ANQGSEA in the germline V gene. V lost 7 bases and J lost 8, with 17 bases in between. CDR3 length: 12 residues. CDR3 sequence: CSGLWGRQGYTF. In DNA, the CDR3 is TGCAGCGGCTTGTGGGGTCGACAGGGCTACACCTTC.